The 25 T cell receptor beta chains in this list originate from one sample, sequenced in a study of PD-1 blockade in mismatch repair-deficient tumors. Produced via immunoSEQ multiplex PCR; TCRdb's table is partial and in-frame only. The sample has 40,000 or so clones; approximately 88% are singletons. The sample consisted of PBMCs, taken about 40 weeks after starting pembrolizumab. The receptors derive from an adult with mismatch repair-deficient cancer.

This clone showed up just a few times. The rearrangement links TRBV19 to TRBJ1-3, with D perhaps matching TRBD1 (5 bases). The CDR3 is made up of 16 amino acids. Germline CDR1 and CDR2: LNHDA and SQIVND (reference sequence). V gave up 4 bases and J gave up 0 bases, with 13 bases separating them. CDR3: CASSNLLRASGNTIYF. In nucleotides, the CDR3 is TGTGCCAGTAGTAACTTGCTCAGGGCCTCTGGAAACACCATATATTTT.

The chain has TRBV29-1 and TRBJ1-1; D is uncertain. The CDR3 contains 11 residues. Trimming pared 6 bases from V and 3 bases from J, leaving 8 bases between. From germline, CDR1 is SQVTM and CDR2 ANQGSEA. CDR3 coding DNA: TGCAGCGTCTGGCGGGACACTGAAGCTTTCTTT. This gives the protein CSVWRDTEAFF.

The CDR3 spells CASRTQGWSLYEQYF. The CDR3, as DNA: TGTGCCAGCAGGACACAGGGGTGGAGTCTCTACGAGCAGTACTTC. The gene calls are TRBV6-1 and TRBJ2-7, with 7 positions matching TRBD1. V dropped 6 bases and J dropped 3; count of bases not matched to a gene: 11. This CDR3 has 15 residues. CDR1 is MNHNS and CDR2 is SASEGT in the germline V gene.

The chain carries TRBV28 and TRBJ2-6; D gene uncertain. Germline V lookup: CDR1 MDHEN, CDR2 SYDVKM. The CDR3 loop spans 12 amino acids. The V end lost 10 bases, the J end lost 0 bases, and 4 bases lay between the germline ends. CDR3 amino acids: CAILSGANVLTF. The CDR3 nucleotides read TGTGCCATCCTCTCTGGGGCCAACGTCCTGACTTTC.

The chain has TRBV15 and TRBJ2-7, with D possibly matching TRBD2 (5 bases). The CDR3 totals 16 residues. Germline CDR1 is LNHNV and CDR2 is YYDKDF (reference sequence). V dropped 5 bases and J dropped 2 bases, with 19 bases sitting between them. CDR3 nucleotide sequence: TGTGCCACCAGCTTCGGTCCGGGGATCCTTACCTACGAGCAGTACTTC. Protein: CATSFGPGILTYEQYF.

The chain employs TRBV4-1 and TRBJ1-3; weak D call: TRBD1 (6 bases). This CDR3 is built from 20 residues. Germline V gives CDR1 MGHRA, CDR2 YSYEKL. V gave up 1 base and J gave up 0 bases, with 22 bases separating them. The CDR3 reads CASSQALQGHRFSSGNTIYF. CDR3 sequence (DNA): TGCGCCAGCAGCCAAGCCTTACAGGGCCACCGATTTAGCTCTGGAAACACCATATATTTT.

This clone was detected once. The gene calls are TRBV14 and TRBJ2-5, with 14 bases lining up with TRBD2. The J segment lost 6 bases and the V segment lost 4 bases, leaving 10 bases of the junction unmatched. Germline-derived CDR1 and CDR2 are SGHDN and FVKESK. This CDR3 is built from 17 residues. CDR3 sequence: CASSRGLAGGRWQTQYF. CDR3 bases: TGTGCCAGCAGCCGAGGACTAGCGGGAGGCCGATGGCAGACCCAGTACTTC.

This clone turned up a few times. V usage is TRBV5-8 and J usage is TRBJ2-7; D is ambiguous. Germline loops: CDR1 SGHTS, CDR2 YDEGEE. Trimming cost V 4 bases and J 3 bases, with 8 bases left between them. The CDR3 consists of 12 residues. CDR3 amino acids: CASSDTYYEQYF. The CDR3 DNA sequence: TGTGCCAGCAGCGATACTTACTACGAGCAGTACTTC.

The chain carries TRBV28 and TRBJ1-1; 8 bases map to TRBD1. The ends lost 5 bases at V and 3 bases at J; junction bases unmatched: 5. Germline CDR1 and CDR2: MDHEN and SYDVKM. The CDR3 has 14 residues. The CDR3 sequence: CASSKAGGHTEAFF. CDR3 sequence (DNA): TGTGCCAGCAGTAAGGCAGGGGGCCACACTGAAGCTTTCTTT.

In DNA form, the CDR3 reads TGTGCCAGCAGCGACCGATCCGGGACAGGGCCCTCAGATACGCAGTATTTT. This codes for CASSDRSGTGPSDTQYF. The chain carries TRBV7-9 and TRBJ2-3, with 9 bases aligning to TRBD1. The CDR3 runs 17 residues. The V gene's germline CDR1 is SEHNR and CDR2 FQNEAQ (reference sequence). With V trimmed by 5 bases and J by 4 bases, 13 bases remained unmatched. The whole variable domain, filled in from reference TRBV7-9 and TRBJ2-3, reads DTGVSQNPRHKITKRGQNVTFRCDPISEHNRLYWYRQTLGQGPEFLTYFQNEAQLEKSRLLSDRFSAERPKGSFSTLEIQRTEQGDSAMYLCASSDRSGTGPSDTQYFGPGTRLTVL.

The chain carries TRBV28 and TRBJ1-2, with 10 bases matching TRBD1. With 7 bases clipped from V and 1 base from J, the junction kept 9 bases outside the gene matches. Germline V CDR1 and CDR2: MDHEN, SYDVKM. This CDR3 contains 16 residues. For the CDR3, the DNA is TGTGCCAGCACCGACAGGGGGCGCAGGTTTAACTATGGCTACACCTTC. Translated, it gives CASTDRGRRFNYGYTF.

V and J are TRBV13 and TRBJ2-7; D perhaps matches TRBD1 (6 bases). CDR1 and CDR2 from the germline V gene are PRHDT and FYEKMQ (reference sequence). This CDR3 spans 14 amino acids. Trimming removed 0 bases from V and 3 bases from J, with 9 bases in between. Here the CDR3 reads CASSLGGAGYEQYF. The CDR3 DNA follows: TGTGCCAGCAGCTTAGGGGGGGCGGGCTACGAGCAGTACTTC.

The chain uses TRBV6-5 and TRBJ2-5; 9 nucleotides align to TRBD2. CDR3 size: 15 residues. With 4 bases clipped from V and 4 bases from J, the junction kept 7 bases outside the gene matches. Germline V lookup: CDR1 MNHEY, CDR2 SVGAGI. CDR3: CASSSQGLAGETQYF. The CDR3 DNA reads TGTGCCAGCAGTTCCCAGGGACTAGCCGGAGAGACCCAGTACTTC.

The chain couples TRBV14 to TRBJ1-3; no definite D call. CDR1 SGHDN and CDR2 FVKESK come from the germline V gene. The CDR3 contains 13 residues. Trimming removed 7 bases at V and 0 bases at J, with 7 bases between. The CDR3: CASNYGSGNTIYF. CDR3 DNA sequence: TGTGCCAGCAATTACGGCTCTGGAAACACCATATATTTT. The complete variable domain, with remaining parts taken from reference TRBV14 and TRBJ1-3, reads EAGVTQFPSHSVIEKGQTVTLRCDPISGHDNLYWYRRVMGKEIKFLLHFVKESKQDESGMPNNRFLAERTGGTYSTLKVQPAELEDSGVYFCASNYGSGNTIYFGEGSWLTVV.

The count of this clone is one. The chain joins TRBV20-1 to TRBJ2-5; D possibly corresponds to TRBD1 (5 bases). Trimming removed 7 bases at V and 2 bases at J, with 8 bases between. Germline V gene sequence: CDR1 DFQATT, CDR2 SNEGSKA (reference sequence). The CDR3 length is 11 residues. CDR3 bases: TGCAGTGGTTACAGGCAAGAGACCCAGTACTTC. Residues: CSGYRQETQYF.

The chain carries TRBV10-1 and TRBJ2-7; 11 bases are a match to TRBD2. Germline V gene data show CDR1 as WNHNN and CDR2 as SYGVQD (reference sequence). Trimming cost V 7 bases and J 0 bases; bases outside gene matches: 11. The length of the CDR3 is 17 residues. CDR3 protein: CASIELAGGFSSYEQYF. DNA of the CDR3: TGCGCCAGCATCGAATTAGCGGGAGGGTTCAGCTCCTACGAGCAGTACTTC.

V gene TRBV27 combines with J gene TRBJ2-7; 9 nucleotides agree with TRBD1. V trimming: 6 bases; J trimming: 5 bases; junction bases outside the gene matches: 11. The germline CDR1 and CDR2 sequences are MNHEY and SMNVEV (reference sequence). CDR3 size: 15 residues. CDR3 nucleotides: TGTGCCAGCAGCCGGACAGGGGATCGCGCGAACGAGCAGTACTTC. Amino acid sequence: CASSRTGDRANEQYF.

This chain links TRBV6-1 with TRBJ2-7; TRBD2 agrees at 10 bases. Germline V gives CDR1 MNHNS, CDR2 SASEGT. V lost 4 bases and J lost 0; bases outside the gene matches: 6. The CDR3 is 16 amino acids. CDR3 region: CASSGLSSGSSYEQYF. For the CDR3, the DNA is TGTGCCAGCAGTGGGTTGTCTAGCGGGAGCTCCTACGAGCAGTACTTC.

The chain combines TRBV28 with TRBJ2-1; possible D gene TRBD1, 6 bases. V lost 2 bases to trimming and J lost 7 bases, with 12 bases between them. CDR3 length: 14 residues. Per germline, CDR1 MDHEN and CDR2 SYDVKM. The CDR3 sequence is CASSLGDRRNEQFF. DNA of the CDR3: TGTGCCAGCAGTTTAGGAGACAGGCGAAATGAGCAGTTCTTC.

CDR3 sequence: CASSAIHGTRDQPQHF. In nucleotides, the CDR3 is TGTGCCAGCAGTGCCATTCACGGGACTAGGGACCAGCCCCAGCATTTT. The chain has TRBV28 and TRBJ1-5, with D perhaps matching TRBD1 (5 bases). CDR3 length equals 16 residues. Germline CDR1 is MDHEN and CDR2 is SYDVKM. Between the trimmed V and J ends, which lost 5 bases and 7 bases, there was a span of 21 bases. The complete variable domain, with remaining parts taken from reference TRBV28 and TRBJ1-5, reads DVKVTQSSRYLVKRTGEKVFLECVQDMDHENMFWYRQDPGLGLRLIYFSYDVKMKEKGDIPEGYSVSREKKERFSLILESASTNQTSMYLCASSAIHGTRDQPQHFGDGTRLSIL.

The gene calls are TRBV5-6 and TRBJ1-4; D not resolved. The V end lost 10 bases, the J end lost 0 bases, and 13 bases lay between the germline ends. The CDR3 is made up of 14 amino acids. The germline gives CDR1 SGHDT, CDR2 YYEEEE. CDR3 nucleotide sequence: TGTGCCTCATCTGCGGCGGCAACTAATGAAAAACTGTTTTTT. It translates to CASSAAATNEKLFF.

The gene calls are TRBV4-2 and TRBJ2-7; D call uncertain. The CDR3 runs 15 residues. V was shortened by 0 bases and J by 3 bases, with 12 bases between the two germline ends. The V gene's germline CDR1 is LGHNA and CDR2 YNFKEQ. The DNA of the CDR3 is TGTGCCAGCAGCCAAGATCTTTCAGGATACTACGAGCAGTACTTC. It is translated as CASSQDLSGYYEQYF.

The rearrangement uses TRBV9 and TRBJ1-5; 10 bases match TRBD1. Germline CDR1 and CDR2: SGDLS and YYNGEE. The V gene end was trimmed by 3 bases and the J gene end by 0 bases; junction bases not matched to a gene: 9. The CDR3 runs 18 residues. The CDR3 reads CASSAGDRGAYSNQPQHF. In DNA form, the CDR3 reads TGTGCCAGCAGCGCCGGGGACAGGGGTGCCTATAGCAATCAGCCCCAGCATTTT.

This chain joins TRBV4-1 and TRBJ1-1; D may be TRBD1 (6 bases). Trimming took 0 bases from V and 4 from J, leaving 18 bases between them. The CDR3 has 17 residues. Germline CDR1 is MGHRA and CDR2 is YSYEKL. The CDR3 sequence: CASSQDRGGWGGTEAFF. DNA for the CDR3: TGCGCCAGCAGCCAAGATCGGGGGGGCTGGGGTGGCACTGAAGCTTTCTTT.

The sample holds one count of this clone. The chain has TRBV5-1 and TRBJ2-3; 7 positions agree with TRBD2. Trimming took 6 bases from V and 0 from J; bases not matched to a gene: 10. Germline CDR1 SGHRS, CDR2 YFSETQ. The CDR3 has 16 amino acids. CDR3 amino acids: CASTRASGTSTDTQYF. CDR3 DNA sequence: TGCGCCAGCACCCGGGCTAGCGGAACTAGCACAGATACGCAGTATTTT.